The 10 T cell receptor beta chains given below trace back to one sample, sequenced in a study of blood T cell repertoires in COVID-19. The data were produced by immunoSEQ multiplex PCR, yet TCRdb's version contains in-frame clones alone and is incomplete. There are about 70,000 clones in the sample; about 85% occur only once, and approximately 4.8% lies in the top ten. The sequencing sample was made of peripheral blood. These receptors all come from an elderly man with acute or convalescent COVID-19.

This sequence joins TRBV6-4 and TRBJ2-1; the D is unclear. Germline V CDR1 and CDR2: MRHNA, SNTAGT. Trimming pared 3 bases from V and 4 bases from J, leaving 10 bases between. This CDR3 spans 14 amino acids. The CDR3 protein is CASSDTSRYNEQFF. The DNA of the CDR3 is TGTGCCAGCAGTGATACGTCTAGATACAATGAGCAGTTCTTC.

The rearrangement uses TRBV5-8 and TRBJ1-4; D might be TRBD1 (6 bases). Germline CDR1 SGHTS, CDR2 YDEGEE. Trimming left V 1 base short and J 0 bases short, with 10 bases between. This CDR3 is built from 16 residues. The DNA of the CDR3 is TGTGCCAGCAGCTTGATTGGGGGCACAACTAATGAAAAACTGTTTTTT. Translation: CASSLIGGTTNEKLFF.

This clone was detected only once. The CDR3 sequence: CASSPALTSGGDGELFF. The DNA of the CDR3 is TGCGCCAGCAGCCCCGCCCTGACTAGCGGGGGGGACGGGGAGCTGTTTTTT. The rearrangement uses TRBV5-1 and TRBJ2-2; 14 bases agree with TRBD2. This CDR3 spans 17 amino acids. Trimming removed 4 bases from V and 7 bases from J; junction bases left unmatched: 9. Germline V gene lookup returns CDR1 SGHRS and CDR2 YFSETQ.

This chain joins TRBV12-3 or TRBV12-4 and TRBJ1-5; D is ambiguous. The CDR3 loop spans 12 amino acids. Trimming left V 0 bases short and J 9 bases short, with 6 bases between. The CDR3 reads CASSLARGPQHF. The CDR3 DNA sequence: TGTGCCAGCAGTTTAGCCCGAGGGCCCCAGCATTTT.

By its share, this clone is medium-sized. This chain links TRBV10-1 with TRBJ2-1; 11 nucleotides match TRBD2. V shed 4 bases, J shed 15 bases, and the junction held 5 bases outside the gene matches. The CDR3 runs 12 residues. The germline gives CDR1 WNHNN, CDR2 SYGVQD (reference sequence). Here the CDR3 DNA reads TGCGCCAGCAGTGGAACTAGCGGGAGAAGGTTCTTC. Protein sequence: CASSGTSGRRFF.

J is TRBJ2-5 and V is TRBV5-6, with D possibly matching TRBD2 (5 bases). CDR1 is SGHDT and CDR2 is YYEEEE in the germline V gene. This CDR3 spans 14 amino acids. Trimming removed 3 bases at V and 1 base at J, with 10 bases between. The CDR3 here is CASSSYGGQETQYF. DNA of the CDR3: TGTGCCAGCAGCTCATACGGAGGCCAAGAGACCCAGTACTTC.

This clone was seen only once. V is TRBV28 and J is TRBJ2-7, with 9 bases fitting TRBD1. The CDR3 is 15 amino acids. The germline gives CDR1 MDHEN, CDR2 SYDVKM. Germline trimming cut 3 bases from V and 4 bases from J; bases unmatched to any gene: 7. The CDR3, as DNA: TGTGCCAGCAGTTTGTCCGGGACAGGGTTGTACGAGCAGTACTTC. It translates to CASSLSGTGLYEQYF.

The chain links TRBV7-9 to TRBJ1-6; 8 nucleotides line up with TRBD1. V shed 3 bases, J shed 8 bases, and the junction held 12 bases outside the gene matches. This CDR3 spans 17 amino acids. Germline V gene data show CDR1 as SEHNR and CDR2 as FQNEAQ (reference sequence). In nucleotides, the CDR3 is TGTGCCAGCAGCTTCCCAACCCCGACAGGGGCCGATTCACCCCTCCACTTT. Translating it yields CASSFPTPTGADSPLHF.

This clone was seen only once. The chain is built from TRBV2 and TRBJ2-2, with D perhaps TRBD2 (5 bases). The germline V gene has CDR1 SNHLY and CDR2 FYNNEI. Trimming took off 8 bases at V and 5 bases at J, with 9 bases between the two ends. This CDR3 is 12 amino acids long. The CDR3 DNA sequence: TGTGCCAGCGGACGGAGGACCGGGGAGCTGTTTTTT. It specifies CASGRRTGELFF.

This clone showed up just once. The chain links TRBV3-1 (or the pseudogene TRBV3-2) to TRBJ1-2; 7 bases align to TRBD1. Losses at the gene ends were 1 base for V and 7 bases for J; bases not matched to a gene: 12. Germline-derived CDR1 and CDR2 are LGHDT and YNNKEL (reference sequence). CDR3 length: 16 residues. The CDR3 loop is CASSQGLLGGATGYTF. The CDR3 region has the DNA TGTGCCAGCAGCCAAGGTTTATTAGGGGGCGCAACTGGCTACACCTTC.